This TCR beta chain was profiled in a study of identical twins. General study results and limits: Model-predicted out-of-frame TCR alpha sharing fell below observed values in monozygotic twins. Excess twin sharing in beta out-of-frame sequences was weaker. Reduced insertions were recorded for abundant cord blood beta clonotypes, with no such pattern in memory repertoires.

TCRdb re-analysed the 5' RACE reads in MiXCR, keeping a single row per CDR3 protein. The table has roughly 470,000 distinct CDR3 sequences, 14% seen once. Concerning this clonotype: Antigen unknown.

V lost 3 bases to trimming and J lost 4 bases, with 12 bases between them. The CDR3 is made up of 13 amino acids. Per the germline V gene, CDR1 is DFQATT and CDR2 is SNEGSKA (reference sequence). These sequences were also reported in another study, on yellow fever vaccine responses in identical twins.

The source material was CD4+ T cells sorted from blood. This rearrangement joins TRBV20-1 to TRBJ1-2, with a possible D match to TRBD1 (5 bases). The clonotype was recovered from a woman aged 18-29 years in good health. This chain's CDR3 is CSARLGVGYGYTF. In DNA, the CDR3 is TGCAGTGCTAGGCTAGGGGTTGGCTATGGCTACACCTTC.